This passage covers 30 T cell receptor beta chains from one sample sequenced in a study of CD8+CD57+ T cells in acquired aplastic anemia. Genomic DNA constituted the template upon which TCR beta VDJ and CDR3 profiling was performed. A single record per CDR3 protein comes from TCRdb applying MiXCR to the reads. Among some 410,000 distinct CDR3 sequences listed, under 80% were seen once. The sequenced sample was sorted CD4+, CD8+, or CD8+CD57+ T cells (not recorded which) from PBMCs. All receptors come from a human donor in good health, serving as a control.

The CDR3 nucleotides are TGTGCCAGCAGCTTTTGGTTGGGACAAATGAACACTGAAGCTTTCTTT. Translation: CASSFWLGQMNTEAFF. The genes are TRBV5-4 and TRBJ1-1, with D perhaps TRBD1 (6 bases). Germline CDR1 and CDR2: SGHNT and YYREEE (reference sequence). The CDR3 is 16 amino acids. Deletions cut 2 bases from V and 0 bases from J, with 14 bases between.

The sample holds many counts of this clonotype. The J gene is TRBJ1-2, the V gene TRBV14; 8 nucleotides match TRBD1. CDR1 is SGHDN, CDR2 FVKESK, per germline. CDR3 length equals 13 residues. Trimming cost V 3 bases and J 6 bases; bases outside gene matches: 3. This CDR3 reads CASSQDREHGYTF. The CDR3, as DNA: TGTGCCAGCAGCCAGGACAGGGAACATGGCTACACCTTC.

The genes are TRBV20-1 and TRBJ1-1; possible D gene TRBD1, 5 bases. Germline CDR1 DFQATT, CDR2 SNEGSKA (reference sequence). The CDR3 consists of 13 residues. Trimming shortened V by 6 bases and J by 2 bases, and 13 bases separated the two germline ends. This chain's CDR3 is CSAPDGANTEAFF. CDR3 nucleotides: TGCAGTGCGCCGGACGGGGCCAACACTGAAGCTTTCTTT.

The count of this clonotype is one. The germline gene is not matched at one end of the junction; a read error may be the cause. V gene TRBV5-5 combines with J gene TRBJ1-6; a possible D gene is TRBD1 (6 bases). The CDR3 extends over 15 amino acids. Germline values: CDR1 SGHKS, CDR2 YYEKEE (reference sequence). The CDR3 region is CASSSFQGHNSLLHF. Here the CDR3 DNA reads TGCGCCAGCAGCTCGTTCCAGGGACATAATTCACTCCTCCACTTT.

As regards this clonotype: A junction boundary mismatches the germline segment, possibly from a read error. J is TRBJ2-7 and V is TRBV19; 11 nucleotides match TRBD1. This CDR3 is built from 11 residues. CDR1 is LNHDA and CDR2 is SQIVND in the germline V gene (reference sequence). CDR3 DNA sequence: TGTGCCAGTAGTAACGGACAGGGGGCGTTCTTC. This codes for CASSNGQGAFF. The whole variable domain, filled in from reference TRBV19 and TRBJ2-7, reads DGGITQSPKYLFRKEGQNVTLSCEQNLNHDAMYWYRQDPGQGLRLIYYSQIVNDFQKGDIAEGYSVSREKKESFPLTVTSAQKNPTAFYLCASSNGQGAFFGPGTRLTVT.

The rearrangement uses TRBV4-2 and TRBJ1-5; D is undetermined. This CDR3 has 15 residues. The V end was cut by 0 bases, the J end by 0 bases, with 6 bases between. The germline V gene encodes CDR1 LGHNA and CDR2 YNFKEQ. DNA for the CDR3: TGTGCCAGCAGCCAAGACGGTAATAGCAATCAGCCCCAGCATTTT. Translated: CASSQDGNSNQPQHF.

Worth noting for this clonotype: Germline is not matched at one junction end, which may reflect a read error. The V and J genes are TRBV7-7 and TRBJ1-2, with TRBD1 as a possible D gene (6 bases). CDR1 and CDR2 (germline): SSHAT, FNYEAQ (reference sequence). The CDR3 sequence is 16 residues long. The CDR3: CASSFVGRGATWGYTF. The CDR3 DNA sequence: TGTGCTAGCAGCTTCGTTGGCCGGGGGGCCACCTGGGGGTACACCTTC.

The DNA of the CDR3 is TGCAGCGTTAGCGGGGACAGGGCATTAGGCTACGAGCAGTACTTC. Its protein is CSVSGDRALGYEQYF. The chain couples TRBV29-1 to TRBJ2-7; the match to TRBD1 covers 9 bases. Germline lookup yields CDR1 SQVTM and CDR2 ANQGSEA. This CDR3 comprises 15 residues. V dropped 5 bases and J dropped 3; count of bases not matched to a gene: 11.

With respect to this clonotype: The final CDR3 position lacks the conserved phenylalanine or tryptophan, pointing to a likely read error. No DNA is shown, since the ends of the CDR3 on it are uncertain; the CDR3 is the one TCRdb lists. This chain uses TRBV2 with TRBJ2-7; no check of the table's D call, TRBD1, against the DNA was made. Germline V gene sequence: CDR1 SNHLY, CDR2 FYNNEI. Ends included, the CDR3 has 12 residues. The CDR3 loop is CASPGRGYVYCY.

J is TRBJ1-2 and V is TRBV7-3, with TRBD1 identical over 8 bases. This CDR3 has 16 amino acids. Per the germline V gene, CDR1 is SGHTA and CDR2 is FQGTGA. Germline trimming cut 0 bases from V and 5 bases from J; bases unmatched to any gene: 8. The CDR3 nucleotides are TGTGCCAGCAGCTTAACAGCACAGGGGGTTCGGTATGGCTACACCTTC. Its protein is CASSLTAQGVRYGYTF.

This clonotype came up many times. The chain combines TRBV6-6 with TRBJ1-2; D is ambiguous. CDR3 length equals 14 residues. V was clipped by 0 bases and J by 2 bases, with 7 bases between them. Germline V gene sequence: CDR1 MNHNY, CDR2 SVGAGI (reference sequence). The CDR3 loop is CASSYSAENYGYTF. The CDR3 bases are TGTGCCAGCAGTTACTCAGCAGAGAACTATGGCTACACCTTC.

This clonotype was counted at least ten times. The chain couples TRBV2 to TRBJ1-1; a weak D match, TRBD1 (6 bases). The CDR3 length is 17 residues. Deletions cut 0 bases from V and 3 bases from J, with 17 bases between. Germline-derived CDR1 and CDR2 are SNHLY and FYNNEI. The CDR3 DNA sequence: TGTGCCAGCAGTGAAGCGCTTCAGGGGCTCGGGGACACTGAAGCTTTCTTT. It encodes CASSEALQGLGDTEAFF.

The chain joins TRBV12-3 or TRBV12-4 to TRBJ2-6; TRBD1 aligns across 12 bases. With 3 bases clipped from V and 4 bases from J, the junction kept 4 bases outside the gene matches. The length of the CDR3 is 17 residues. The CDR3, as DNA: TGTGCCAGCAGTTTCCGGGACAGGGGGCCAGGGGCCAACGTCCTGACTTTC. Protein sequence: CASSFRDRGPGANVLTF.

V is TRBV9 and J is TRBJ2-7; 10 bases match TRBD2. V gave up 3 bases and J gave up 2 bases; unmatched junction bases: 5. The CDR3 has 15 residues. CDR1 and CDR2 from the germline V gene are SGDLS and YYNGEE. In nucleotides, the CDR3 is TGTGCCAGCAGCGCAGGTAGCGGGGGGCCCTACGAGCAGTACTTC. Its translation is CASSAGSGGPYEQYF.

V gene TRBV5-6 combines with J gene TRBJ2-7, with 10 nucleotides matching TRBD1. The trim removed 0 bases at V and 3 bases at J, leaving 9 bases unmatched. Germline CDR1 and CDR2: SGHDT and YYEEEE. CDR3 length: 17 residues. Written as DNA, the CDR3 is TGTGCCAGCAGCTTGGGTGGCCCCGGGACAGGGGTCTACGAGCAGTACTTC. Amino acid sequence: CASSLGGPGTGVYEQYF.

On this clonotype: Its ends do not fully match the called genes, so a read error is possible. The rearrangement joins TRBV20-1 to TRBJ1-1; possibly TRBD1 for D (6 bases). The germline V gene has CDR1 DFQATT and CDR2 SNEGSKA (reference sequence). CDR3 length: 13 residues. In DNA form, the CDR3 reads TGCAGTGCTAAAGGGGGGGCGAACGCTGAAGCTTTCTTT. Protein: CSAKGGANAEAFF.

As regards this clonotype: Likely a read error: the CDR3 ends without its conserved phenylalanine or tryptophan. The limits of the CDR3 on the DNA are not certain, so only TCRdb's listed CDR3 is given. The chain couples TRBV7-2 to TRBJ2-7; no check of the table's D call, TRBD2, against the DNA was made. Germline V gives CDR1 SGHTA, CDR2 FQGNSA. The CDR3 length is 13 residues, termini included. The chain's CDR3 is CASSKERDGQQTH.

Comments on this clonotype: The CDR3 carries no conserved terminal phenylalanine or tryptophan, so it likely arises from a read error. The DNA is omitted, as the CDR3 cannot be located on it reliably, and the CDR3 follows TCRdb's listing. The CDR3 reads CASSVAGANSPL. V and J are TRBV9 and TRBJ2-1; TRBD1 was called by the table and not checked on the DNA. Germline CDR1 and CDR2: SGDLS and YYNGEE. The CDR3 sequence runs 12 residues, both termini included.

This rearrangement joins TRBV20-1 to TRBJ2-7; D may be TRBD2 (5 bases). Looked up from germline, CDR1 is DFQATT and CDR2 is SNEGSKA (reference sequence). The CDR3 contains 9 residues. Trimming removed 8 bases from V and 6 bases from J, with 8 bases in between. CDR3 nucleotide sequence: TGCAGTTTACGGGGCGAGCAGTACTTC. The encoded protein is CSLRGEQYF.

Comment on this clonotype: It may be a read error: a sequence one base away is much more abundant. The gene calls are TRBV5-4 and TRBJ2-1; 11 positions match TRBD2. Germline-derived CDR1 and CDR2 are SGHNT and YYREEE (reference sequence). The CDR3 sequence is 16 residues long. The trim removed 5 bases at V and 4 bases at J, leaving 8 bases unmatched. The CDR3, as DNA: TGTGCCAGCAGTTACTCGCCTAGCGGGGGGTACAATGAGCAGTTCTTC. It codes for CASSYSPSGGYNEQFF.

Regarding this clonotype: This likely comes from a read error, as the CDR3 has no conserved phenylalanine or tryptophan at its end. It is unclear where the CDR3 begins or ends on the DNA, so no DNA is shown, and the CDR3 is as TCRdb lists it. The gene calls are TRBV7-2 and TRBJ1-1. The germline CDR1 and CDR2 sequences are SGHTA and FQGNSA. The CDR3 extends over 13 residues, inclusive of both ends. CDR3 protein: CASSLVSGGISFY.

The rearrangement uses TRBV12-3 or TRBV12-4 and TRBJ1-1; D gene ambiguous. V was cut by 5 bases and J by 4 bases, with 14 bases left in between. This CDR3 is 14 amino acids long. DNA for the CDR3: TGTGCCAGCAGTACCATACAGAGGATCACTGAAGCTTTCTTT. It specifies CASSTIQRITEAFF.

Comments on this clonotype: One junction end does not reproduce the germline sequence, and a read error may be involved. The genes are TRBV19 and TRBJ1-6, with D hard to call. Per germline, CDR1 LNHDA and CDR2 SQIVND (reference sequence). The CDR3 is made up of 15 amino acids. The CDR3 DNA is TGTGCCAGTAATCGCATGGGCTCCTATAGTTCACCCCTCCACTTT. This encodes CASNRMGSYSSPLHF.

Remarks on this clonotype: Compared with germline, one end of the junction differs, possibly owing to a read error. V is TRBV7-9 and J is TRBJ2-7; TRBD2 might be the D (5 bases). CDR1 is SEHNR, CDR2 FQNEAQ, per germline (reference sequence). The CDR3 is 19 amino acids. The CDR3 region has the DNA TGTGCCAGCAGCTTAGTTCTAACTTCGAGGGTGAATAGGCCCTATGAGCAGTACTTC. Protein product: CASSLVLTSRVNRPYEQYF.

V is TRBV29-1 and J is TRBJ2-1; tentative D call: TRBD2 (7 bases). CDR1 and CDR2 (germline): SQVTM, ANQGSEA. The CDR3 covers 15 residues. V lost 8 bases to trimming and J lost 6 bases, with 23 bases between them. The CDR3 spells CSSDCPGGEGNEQFF. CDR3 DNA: TGCAGCTCCGACTGCCCGGGGGGCGAGGGCAATGAGCAGTTCTTC.

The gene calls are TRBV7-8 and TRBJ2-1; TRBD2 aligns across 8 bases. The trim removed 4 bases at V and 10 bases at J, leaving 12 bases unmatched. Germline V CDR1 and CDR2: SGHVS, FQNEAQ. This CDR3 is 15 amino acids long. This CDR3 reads CASSYRTSRGYEQFF. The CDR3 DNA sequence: TGTGCCAGCAGCTATCGGACTAGCAGGGGATACGAGCAGTTCTTC. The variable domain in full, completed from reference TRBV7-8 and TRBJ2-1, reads GAGVSQSPRYKVAKRGQDVALRCDPISGHVSLFWYQQALGQGPEFLTYFQNEAQLDKSGLPSDRFFAERPEGSVSTLKIQRTQQEDSAVYLCASSYRTSRGYEQFFGPGTRLTVL.

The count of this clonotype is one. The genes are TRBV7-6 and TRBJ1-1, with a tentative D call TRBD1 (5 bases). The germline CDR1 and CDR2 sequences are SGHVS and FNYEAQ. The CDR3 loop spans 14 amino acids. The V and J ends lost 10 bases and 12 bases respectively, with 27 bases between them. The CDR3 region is CAIPESGQGGATFF. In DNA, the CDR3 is TGTGCCATCCCCGAGTCTGGCCAGGGAGGGGCAACTTTCTTT.

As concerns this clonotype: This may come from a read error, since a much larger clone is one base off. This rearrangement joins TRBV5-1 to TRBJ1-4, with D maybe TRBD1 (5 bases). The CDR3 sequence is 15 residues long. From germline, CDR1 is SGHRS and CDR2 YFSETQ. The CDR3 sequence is CTSSRGPPGNEKLFF. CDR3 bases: TGCACCAGCAGCCGCGGGCCTCCAGGGAATGAAAAACTGTTTTTT. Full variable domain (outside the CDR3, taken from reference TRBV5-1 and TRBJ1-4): KAGVTQTPRYLIKTRGQQVTLSCSPISGHRSVSWYQQTPGQGLQFLFEYFSETQRNKGNFPGRFSGRQFSNSRSEMNVSTLELGDSALYLCTSSRGPPGNEKLFFGSGTQLSVL.

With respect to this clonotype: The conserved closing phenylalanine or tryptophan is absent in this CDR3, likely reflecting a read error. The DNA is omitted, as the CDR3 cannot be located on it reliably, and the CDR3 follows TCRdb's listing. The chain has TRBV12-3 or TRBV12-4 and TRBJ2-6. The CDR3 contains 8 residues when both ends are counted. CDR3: CASSQQTT.

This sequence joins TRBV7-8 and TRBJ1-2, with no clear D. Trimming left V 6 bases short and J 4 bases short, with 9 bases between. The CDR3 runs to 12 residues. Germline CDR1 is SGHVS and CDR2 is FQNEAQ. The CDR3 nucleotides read TGTGCCAGCAGTGCGGCTTTCTATGGCTACACCTTC. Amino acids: CASSAAFYGYTF.